This T cell receptor (beta chain) came from a study of shared clonotypes between healthy human individuals (dated by TCRdb to 2020 to 2021). Study-wide context: The cohort comprised a couple of women and a few men aged 18 to 49 years. To estimate repertoire size and how much clonotypes are shared between individuals, the study performed deep sequencing of blood TCR repertoires from roughly five healthy adults. Libraries were prepared and TCR repertoires were sequenced by different laboratories using diverse techniques, in order to increase sequencing depth and limit assay-specific biases. Leukapheresis yielded between about 0.94 and 8.9 billion PBMCs per donor. What the authors observed across the whole study: Pairwise subsampling led to the expectation that sequencing depth would affect the degree of clonotype sharing among donors. Because the study included a small number of donors, the genetic and exposure-history diversity represented was limited. Sampling was restricted to blood, and TCR repertoires in tissue are likely to differ from TCR repertoires in blood.

Clipping removes 4 bases from V and 5 bases from J, with 7 as the unmatched junction base count. In the germline V gene, CDR1 corresponds to SGHRS and CDR2 to YFSETQ. The CDR3 runs 15 amino acids, cysteine and phenylalanine included. Only CDR3 DNA is held: 45 bases, read in frame from base 1. Using the deep immunoSEQ assay, TCR CDR3 regions were amplified from genomic DNA by multiplex PCR. For each cell subset, the extracted genomic DNA was distributed evenly across all wells of several immunoSEQ 96-well plates, and each plate served as one replicate. Each replicate PCR for unsorted PBMC received roughly 290 ng genomic DNA, equal to tens of thousands of T cell genomes. Ten immunoSEQ deep assay plates were used to sequence unsorted PBMC genomic DNA. Purified libraries were quantified with a Qubit 3.0 fluorometer, sized on a Bioanalyzer 2100, and re-quantified with the KAPA Library Quantification kit. Every immunoSEQ 96-well plate was sequenced on a dedicated single-read 150-cycle Illumina NextSeq 550 flow cell. Turning to the authors' computational methods: The immunoSEQ output contained only junctional sequences without quality scores, so filtering could not match that applied to full-length reads. To assign V/J genes and CDR3, sequences were annotated against IMGT germline references using PyIR, a Python wrapper for IgBLAST v1.9. Reads were filtered out if the reads had weak V/J assignments (E-value above 1e-6), no CDR3, stop codons, out-of-frame junctions, or ambiguous translated residues. V3J clonotypes were defined as sequences sharing an identical inferred V gene, J gene, and CDR3 amino acid sequence. The percentage overlap between two repertoires was calculated by dividing the number of shared unique clonotypes by the size of the smaller repertoire. Repertoire richness was assessed with RTK rarefaction, the Chao1 estimator, and Recon v2.1 estimates of unobserved clonotypes. The source is immuneACCESS, and TCRdb retained only in-frame sequences with V and J called. Part of the clones is not carried over; for the studies checked, unresolved V genes explain less than half of this, and the remainder is unexplained. V and J calls and clone size are copied from that table; D and trimming were computed from the DNA. This sample has about half a million clones in its table, and about 78% of those were observed once. Around 11% of the sample goes to the ten largest clones.

This clone was seen at least ten times. No antigen is known for it. The sample holds no much larger clone one base away, and base qualities are not on file. Donors were healthy HIV-negative adults with no recently reported acute infections or vaccinations. Every donor was a Caucasian adult living in Nashville, Tennessee, USA. For unsorted samples, 84 million or so PBMCs were counted, and genomic DNA was extracted using the QIAamp DNA Blood Mini kit. After blood collection by leukapheresis, PBMCs were isolated using Ficoll-Histopaque density gradient centrifugation and then cryopreserved in the vapor phase of liquid nitrogen.

This receptor was taken from a middle-aged woman in good health. Some clones in this sample may be carry-over from other donors' samples. The sample taken for sequencing was PBMCs. Rearrangement joined TRBV5-1 to TRBJ2-5, with 11 junctional bases fitting TRBD1. The nucleotides read TGCGCCAGCAGCCTCCGGACAGGGGGCAGGGAGACCCAGTACTTC. Protein translation: CASSLRTGGRETQYF.